Listed below are T cell receptor beta chains from one sample, sequenced in a study of Graves' ophthalmopathy and Graves' hyperthyroidism. One entry per CDR3 protein, called by TCRdb with MiXCR from the multiplex PCR reads. The sample holds over a million distinct CDR3 sequences, around a third seen once. The source material was peripheral blood or thyroid tissue (not recorded which). The receptors originated from an adult man with Graves' hyperthyroidism. The CDR3 runs from the conserved cysteine through the conserved F or W.

CDR3 length: 16; V gene: TRBV7-6; CDR3 protein: CASSLRVSGGGEKLFF
CDR3 length: 13; V gene: TRBV20-1; CDR3 protein: CSTSRGLNYEQYF
CDR3 length: 12; V gene: TRBV12-3/TRBV12-4; CDR3 protein: CASAPGGYEQYF
CDR3 length: 17; V gene: TRBV25-1; CDR3 protein: CASSARRTGEKRYEQYF
CDR3 length: 14; V gene: TRBV4-3; CDR3 protein: CASSQAPAGNTIYF
CDR3 length: 15; V gene: TRBV5-5; CDR3 protein: CASSLRQGRHTEAFF
CDR3 length: 14; V gene: TRBV27; CDR3 protein: CASSFLQGSYEQYF
CDR3 length: 14; V gene: TRBV12-3/TRBV12-4; CDR3 protein: CASGHGTGDRGYTF
CDR3 length: 16; V gene: TRBV12-3/TRBV12-4; CDR3 protein: CASSRGGGPLSGELFF
CDR3 length: 16; V gene: TRBV5-1; CDR3 protein: CASFRGLAGGGETQYF
CDR3 length: 17; V gene: TRBV15; CDR3 protein: CATSKGGSGGVPNEQYF
CDR3 length: 10; V gene: TRBV10-3; CDR3 protein: CASTGGEAFF
CDR3 length: 15; V gene: TRBV5-1; CDR3 protein: CASSNIGQGSYEQYF
CDR3 length: 14; V gene: TRBV4-1; CDR3 protein: CASSQGQVSDEQYF
CDR3 length: 15; V gene: TRBV2; CDR3 protein: CASSLSSRSNQPQHF
CDR3 length: 14; V gene: TRBV9; CDR3 protein: CASSWTEDNSPLHF
CDR3 length: 13; V gene: TRBV2; CDR3 protein: CASSNGRNTEAFF
CDR3 length: 14; V gene: TRBV10-3; CDR3 protein: CAISSLAGWYGYTF
CDR3 length: 14; V gene: TRBV7-2; CDR3 protein: CASSSRGTNEKLFF
CDR3 length: 15; V gene: TRBV5-1; CDR3 protein: CASSSRGLDTGELFF
CDR3 length: 13; V gene: TRBV6-5; CDR3 protein: CASRPPGRTEAFF
CDR3 length: 15; V gene: TRBV29-1; CDR3 protein: CSVETSGLVSYEQYF
CDR3 length: 15; V gene: TRBV6-5; CDR3 protein: CASSPQAGGRTYEHF
CDR3 length: 15; V gene: TRBV10-3; CDR3 protein: CAISDATGVGQPQHF
CDR3 length: 15; V gene: TRBV3-1; CDR3 protein: CASSQRATNTGELFF
CDR3 length: 15; V gene: TRBV15; CDR3 protein: CATSKTRTGNQPQHF
CDR3 length: 15; V gene: TRBV5-1; CDR3 protein: CASTDRQGLSYGYTF
CDR3 length: 16; V gene: TRBV28; CDR3 protein: CASSLALGQGAWVQYF
CDR3 length: 14; V gene: TRBV6-5; CDR3 protein: CASSYQGRGYGYTF
CDR3 length: 15; V gene: TRBV24-1; CDR3 protein: CATSDLTGGLETQYF
CDR3 length: 16; V gene: TRBV14; CDR3 protein: CASSPFISDRGYGYTF
CDR3 length: 13; V gene: TRBV2; CDR3 protein: CASSADRGETQYF
CDR3 length: 15; V gene: TRBV10-2; CDR3 protein: CASRPGQNNNSPLHF
CDR3 length: 13; V gene: TRBV5-6; CDR3 protein: CASGPAVSYEQYF
CDR3 length: 15; V gene: TRBV4-3; CDR3 protein: CASSQDAQGSYGYTF
CDR3 length: 12; V gene: TRBV10-3; CDR3 protein: CAISGPANTIYF
CDR3 length: 16; V gene: TRBV12-3/TRBV12-4; CDR3 protein: CASSLKGDANTGELFF
CDR3 length: 14; V gene: TRBV6-5; CDR3 protein: CASSERGLSEKLFF
CDR3 length: 16; V gene: TRBV4-3; CDR3 protein: CASSQDTRSTNYGYTF
CDR3 length: 14; V gene: TRBV2; CDR3 protein: CASSEQGSDYEQYF
CDR3 length: 18; V gene: TRBV28; CDR3 protein: CASSSSAGLSIDGETQYF
CDR3 length: 11; V gene: TRBV29-1; CDR3 protein: CSANGKYGYTF
CDR3 length: 13; V gene: TRBV5-1; CDR3 protein: CASSFDGPQPQHF
CDR3 length: 15; V gene: TRBV11-2; CDR3 protein: CAGSFPSVGDREAFF
CDR3 length: 15; V gene: TRBV2; CDR3 protein: CASSEALRGATEAFF
CDR3 length: 18; V gene: TRBV25-1; CDR3 protein: CASSEFPGQGARVLEQYF
CDR3 length: 16; V gene: TRBV7-2; CDR3 protein: CASSSGPGARGNTIYF
CDR3 length: 16; V gene: TRBV4-1; CDR3 protein: CASSQGSDGMNTEAFF
CDR3 length: 14; V gene: TRBV10-3; CDR3 protein: CAISAVAGNYEQYF